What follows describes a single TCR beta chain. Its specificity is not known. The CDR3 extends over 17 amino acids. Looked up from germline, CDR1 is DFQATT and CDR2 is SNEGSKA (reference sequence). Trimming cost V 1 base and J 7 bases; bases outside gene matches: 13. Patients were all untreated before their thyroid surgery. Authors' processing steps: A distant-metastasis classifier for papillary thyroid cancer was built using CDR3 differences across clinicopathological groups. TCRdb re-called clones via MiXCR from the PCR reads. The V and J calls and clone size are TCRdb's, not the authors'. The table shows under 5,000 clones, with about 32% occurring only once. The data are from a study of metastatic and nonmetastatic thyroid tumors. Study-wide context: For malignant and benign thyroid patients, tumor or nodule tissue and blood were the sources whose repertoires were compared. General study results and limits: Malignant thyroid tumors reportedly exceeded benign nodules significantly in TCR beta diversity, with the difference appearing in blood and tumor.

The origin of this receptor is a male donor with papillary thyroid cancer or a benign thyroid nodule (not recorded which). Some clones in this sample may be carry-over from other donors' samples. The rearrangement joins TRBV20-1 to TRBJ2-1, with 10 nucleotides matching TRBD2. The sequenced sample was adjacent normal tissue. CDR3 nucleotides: TGCAGTGCTAGAGGTGGACCAGCTAGCGGGAGAAGGAATGAGCAGTTCTTC. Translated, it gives CSARGGPASGRRNEQFF.